These 26 T cell receptor beta chains came from one sample sequenced in a study of T cells in Graves' hyperthyroidism and ophthalmopathy. RNA transcripts gave rise to amplified TCR beta CDR3 regions. When the TCR CDR3 underwent first-round RT-PCR, the HTBI primer set was used. One entry per CDR3 protein results from TCRdb running MiXCR on the multiplex PCR reads. The table has about 400,000 distinct CDR3 sequences, roughly 13% seen once; the top ten hold around 5.3%. Sequences were obtained from blood. These receptors were obtained from a woman younger than 35 with Graves' hyperthyroidism.

Ten or more counts support this clonotype. The rearrangement links TRBV28 to TRBJ2-4; 8 bases align to TRBD1. The V gene's germline CDR1 is MDHEN and CDR2 SYDVKM. The V gene end was trimmed by 4 bases and the J gene end by 7 bases; junction bases not matched to a gene: 18. The CDR3 is made up of 18 amino acids. CDR3 residues: CASSSLTRKQGGFNIQYF. CDR3 DNA sequence: TGTGCCAGCAGTTCCCTTACTAGAAAACAGGGGGGATTCAACATTCAGTACTTC.

This clonotype was detected many times. CDR3 sequence (DNA): TGTGCCAGCAGCTCCCGGGGAGAGAAGACCGGGGAGCTGTTTTTT. Translated, it gives CASSSRGEKTGELFF. The V and J genes are TRBV7-2 and TRBJ2-2; a weak D match, TRBD2 (5 bases). The germline V gene encodes CDR1 SGHTA and CDR2 FQGNSA. The V and J ends lost 4 bases and 5 bases respectively, with 14 bases between them. The CDR3 has 15 amino acids.

This clonotype was recorded at least ten times. The gene calls are TRBV6-1 and TRBJ1-4; 8 nucleotides match TRBD1. With 1 base clipped from V and 8 bases from J, the junction kept 6 bases outside the gene matches. Per the germline V gene, CDR1 is MNHNS and CDR2 is SASEGT. The CDR3 sequence is 15 residues long. The CDR3 protein is CASSEVTGVQEKLFF. In DNA, the CDR3 is TGTGCCAGCAGTGAAGTGACAGGGGTACAAGAAAAACTGTTTTTT.

The V and J genes are TRBV7-9 and TRBJ2-6, with D uncertain. V shed 2 bases and J shed 2 bases, with 13 bases lying between them. The length of the CDR3 is 17 residues. Germline CDR1 reads SEHNR; CDR2 reads FQNEAQ (reference sequence). The CDR3 bases are TGTGCCAGCAGCTTAATCGAAGGCAACCCTGGGGCCAACGTCCTGACTTTC. It yields the protein CASSLIEGNPGANVLTF.

Ten or more counts support this clonotype. V and J are TRBV24-1 and TRBJ1-1, with TRBD1 as a possible D gene (6 bases). This CDR3 contains 12 residues. Germline V gene sequence: CDR1 KGHDR, CDR2 SFDVKD. The CDR3 region has the DNA TGTACCGGGGGGCTTACCAACACTGAAGCTTTCTTT. Translation gives CTGGLTNTEAFF.

Ten or more counts support this clonotype. The CDR3 DNA sequence: TGTGCCAGCAGTCCACGGAGCTTCAATGAGCAGTTCTTC. Translating it yields CASSPRSFNEQFF. The V and J genes are TRBV28 and TRBJ2-1; no reliable D call. Germline V gives CDR1 MDHEN, CDR2 SYDVKM. CDR3 length: 13 residues. The V end lost 5 bases, the J end lost 6 bases, and 11 bases lay between the germline ends.

This clonotype was counted between two and nine times. V gene TRBV15 combines with J gene TRBJ2-5; 7 bases align to TRBD1. This CDR3 contains 16 residues. The V segment lost 3 bases and the J segment 5 bases; nucleotides outside the gene matches: 12. The germline V gene encodes CDR1 LNHNV and CDR2 YYDKDF (reference sequence). CDR3 nucleotides: TGTGCCACCAGCAGCGACAGGGCAACGATATCCGAGACCCAGTACTTC. Its translation: CATSSDRATISETQYF.

This clonotype was seen ten or more times. V and J are TRBV2 and TRBJ2-7, with D possibly being TRBD2 (5 bases). Germline loops: CDR1 SNHLY, CDR2 FYNNEI. This CDR3 has 12 residues. V gave up 3 bases and J gave up 4 bases, with 7 bases separating them. CDR3 protein: CASSDRLYEQYF. Here the CDR3 DNA reads TGTGCCAGCAGTGACCGACTATACGAGCAGTACTTC.

The chain uses TRBV18 and TRBJ2-4, with D tentatively TRBD2 (6 bases). The germline CDR1 and CDR2 sequences are KGHSH and LQKENI. CDR3 length equals 15 residues. V lost 3 bases to trimming and J lost 7 bases, with 16 bases between them. The CDR3 region is CASSPGGAGWNIQYF. The DNA of the CDR3 is TGTGCCAGCTCACCCGGAGGAGCGGGCTGGAACATTCAGTACTTC.

The V and J genes are TRBV19 and TRBJ1-2, with D maybe TRBD1 (6 bases). Germline values: CDR1 LNHDA, CDR2 SQIVND (reference sequence). The CDR3 covers 15 residues. Trimming took off 4 bases at V and 5 bases at J, with 17 bases between the two ends. CDR3 in amino acids: CASSTTGGRAYGYTF. CDR3 DNA sequence: TGTGCCAGTAGTACGACCGGGGGCAGGGCGTATGGCTACACCTTC.

This clonotype was seen ten or more times. V usage is TRBV20-1 and J usage is TRBJ2-5; D remains unclear. Trimming cost V 3 bases and J 2 bases, with 19 bases left between them. This CDR3 has 16 residues. Germline V gene sequence: CDR1 DFQATT, CDR2 SNEGSKA (reference sequence). Written as DNA, the CDR3 is TGCAGTGCTAGGGGGTTTTTGGCGGCAGAGCAAGAGACCCAGTACTTC. Protein sequence: CSARGFLAAEQETQYF.

This clonotype was picked up many times. This rearrangement joins TRBV7-9 to TRBJ1-1; D call uncertain. Trimming cost V 2 bases and J 2 bases, with 12 bases left between them. The CDR3 covers 15 residues. Germline V lookup: CDR1 SEHNR, CDR2 FQNEAQ (reference sequence). Here the CDR3 reads CASSLTPGTNTEAFF. CDR3 coding DNA: TGTGCCAGCAGCTTAACGCCAGGCACCAACACTGAAGCTTTCTTT.

In this sample, this clonotype turned up a few times. The chain has TRBV6-2 or TRBV6-3 and TRBJ1-5, with a tentative D call TRBD1 (5 bases). The CDR3 runs to 15 residues. Germline CDR1 is MNHEY and CDR2 is SVGEGT. The ends were cut back, 5 bases at V and 3 bases at J, with 14 bases in the middle. The CDR3: CASSPGTDVNQPQHF. For the CDR3, the DNA is TGTGCCAGCAGTCCCGGGACGGATGTCAATCAGCCCCAGCATTTT.

This rearrangement joins TRBV13 to TRBJ2-2, with D possibly matching TRBD2 (6 bases). The CDR3 is made up of 16 amino acids. Trimming removed 0 bases at V and 2 bases at J, with 10 bases between. Germline values: CDR1 PRHDT, CDR2 FYEKMQ (reference sequence). As DNA, the CDR3 is TGTGCCAGCAGCTTAGGCCTGGCGGGAAACACCGGGGAGCTGTTTTTT. It codes for CASSLGLAGNTGELFF.

The chain links TRBV5-1 to TRBJ1-5; D remains ambiguous. The CDR3 runs to 14 residues. Trimming shortened V by 3 bases and J by 3 bases, and 10 bases separated the two germline ends. Germline V gives CDR1 SGHRS, CDR2 YFSETQ. As DNA, the CDR3 is TGCGCCAGCAGCTCGGACGGGAACAATCAGCCCCAGCATTTT. Residues: CASSSDGNNQPQHF.

The sample holds many counts of this clonotype. The chain employs TRBV3-1 and TRBJ2-1; 10 nucleotides agree with TRBD2. The CDR3 sequence is 15 residues long. The junction had 6 bases not matched to a gene; V was cut back by 6 bases and J by 4 bases. CDR1 and CDR2 from the germline V gene are LGHDT and YNNKEL (reference sequence). The CDR3 loop reads CASSLAGVQYNEQFF. In nucleotides, the CDR3 is TGTGCCAGCAGTCTAGCGGGAGTCCAATACAATGAGCAGTTCTTC.

Only a few counts were recorded for this clonotype. The chain is built from TRBV19 and TRBJ1-1; D not resolved. Per the germline V gene, CDR1 is LNHDA and CDR2 is SQIVND (reference sequence). CDR3 size: 13 residues. Trimming removed 8 bases at V and 1 base at J, with 11 bases between. The CDR3, as DNA: TGTGCCAGTTCCCCCGCCCAGAACACTGAAGCTTTCTTT. Translating it yields CASSPAQNTEAFF. Using reference TRBV19 and TRBJ1-1 for the parts outside the CDR3, the full variable domain is DGGITQSPKYLFRKEGQNVTLSCEQNLNHDAMYWYRQDPGQGLRLIYYSQIVNDFQKGDIAEGYSVSREKKESFPLTVTSAQKNPTAFYLCASSPAQNTEAFFGQGTRLTVV.

J is TRBJ2-7 and V is TRBV18, with D possibly matching TRBD1 (5 bases). Germline CDR1 reads KGHSH; CDR2 reads LQKENI. Trimming cost V 6 bases and J 2 bases, with 14 bases left between them. The CDR3 runs to 14 residues. In DNA form, the CDR3 reads TGTGCCAGCTCGGCCAGGGCCACGGCCTACGAGCAGTACTTC. This codes for CASSARATAYEQYF. Looking up the rest from reference TRBV18 and TRBJ2-7 gives the full variable domain: NAGVMQNPRHLVRRRGQEARLRCSPMKGHSHVYWYRQLPEEGLKFMVYLQKENIIDESGMPKERFSAEFPKEGPSILRIQQVVRGDSAAYFCASSARATAYEQYFGPGTRLTVT.

Ten or more counts support this clonotype. The chain employs TRBV27 and TRBJ2-1; D might be TRBD2 (5 bases). This CDR3 has 14 amino acids. Trimming took off 5 bases at V and 7 bases at J, with 15 bases between the two ends. CDR1 and CDR2 from the germline V gene are MNHEY and SMNVEV (reference sequence). CDR3 region: CASSPRGLANEQFF. CDR3 nucleotide sequence: TGTGCCAGCAGTCCCCGTGGACTCGCAAATGAGCAGTTCTTC.

V and J are TRBV19 and TRBJ2-7; a possible D gene is TRBD1 (6 bases). Germline CDR1 and CDR2: LNHDA and SQIVND (reference sequence). V was cut by 9 bases and J by 0 bases, with 15 bases left in between. This CDR3 is 14 amino acids long. The CDR3 coding sequence is TGTGCCAGCCGAACTTCGGACAGCTCCTACGAGCAGTACTTC. This codes for CASRTSDSSYEQYF.

The table lists this clonotype with a few counts. The chain recombines TRBV20-1 with TRBJ2-7; D call uncertain. Germline V gives CDR1 DFQATT, CDR2 SNEGSKA (reference sequence). The V end was cut by 3 bases, the J end by 6 bases, with 21 bases between. The CDR3 is 15 residues long. In DNA, the CDR3 is TGCAGTGCTAGGAAGGAGTCTAGTAGACTCGCCGAGCAGTACTTC. It translates to CSARKESSRLAEQYF.

The gene calls are TRBV6-2 or TRBV6-3 and TRBJ2-5, with a possible D match to TRBD1 (6 bases). Trimming cost V 2 bases and J 3 bases, with 16 bases left between them. The CDR3 runs to 16 residues. Germline V gene data show CDR1 as MNHEY and CDR2 as SVGEGT. This CDR3 reads CASSYELGQSKETQYF. In DNA, the CDR3 is TGTGCCAGCAGTTACGAGCTCGGACAGTCGAAAGAGACCCAGTACTTC.

This rearrangement joins TRBV7-3 to TRBJ2-2; D unresolved. CDR3 length equals 14 residues. V gave up 0 bases and J gave up 5 bases, with 7 bases separating them. CDR1 SGHTA and CDR2 FQGTGA come from the germline V gene. The CDR3 DNA sequence: TGTGCCAGCAGCTTAACGGCAGGAACCGGGGAGCTGTTTTTT. Amino acids: CASSLTAGTGELFF. The full variable domain, its missing parts supplied by reference TRBV7-3 and TRBJ2-2, is GAGVSQTPSNKVTEKGKYVELRCDPISGHTALYWYRQSLGQGPEFLIYFQGTGAADDSGLPNDRFFAVRPEGSVSTLKIQRTERGDSAVYLCASSLTAGTGELFFGEGSRLTVL.

This clonotype was detected many times. The J gene is TRBJ1-1, the V gene TRBV6-2 or TRBV6-3, with D uncertain. Germline CDR1 reads MNHEY; CDR2 reads SVGEGT. V lost 5 bases to trimming and J lost 10 bases, with 11 bases between them. This CDR3 has 11 residues. Written as DNA, the CDR3 is TGTGCCAGCAGTGCCTCTGGCCGAGCTTTCTTT. Protein: CASSASGRAFF.

This clonotype was seen ten or more times. The J gene is TRBJ2-2, the V gene TRBV20-1; 9 bases are a match to TRBD1. Looked up from germline, CDR1 is DFQATT and CDR2 is SNEGSKA (reference sequence). V gave up 2 bases and J gave up 5 bases; unmatched junction bases: 9. The CDR3 contains 16 residues. As DNA, the CDR3 is TGCAGTGCTAGACCAGAGGACAGGGGTTATACCGGGGAGCTGTTTTTT. Translation gives CSARPEDRGYTGELFF.

The V gene is TRBV18, the J gene TRBJ1-1; weak D call: TRBD1 (5 bases). V was cut by 2 bases and J by 7 bases, with 17 bases left in between. The CDR3 runs 15 residues. The germline V gene has CDR1 KGHSH and CDR2 LQKENI. CDR3 amino acids: CASSPGTGPGSEAFF. The CDR3 DNA reads TGTGCCAGCTCACCAGGGACGGGCCCGGGGAGTGAAGCTTTCTTT.